This entry concerns a single T cell receptor beta chain. The antigen remains unidentified. Measured with immunoSEQ multiplex PCR; TCRdb has only the in-frame clones, and not every one. The table lists approximately 25,000 clones, 95% of them singletons. This sample stems from a study of T cell clonotyping in hematopoietic cell transplantation. Study results and limitations: Few recipient clonotypes overlapped donors; over 95% were de novo at given depth. CD4 and CD8 repertoire contributions could not be separated without sorting. Higher Inverse Simpson Index values in graft donor and pretransplant recipient predicted broader posttransplant TCR diversity.

Germline CDR1 reads SGDLS; CDR2 reads YYNGEE. The CDR3 has 12 amino acids. V was pared by 4 bases and J by 10 bases, with 5 bases of the junction left unmatched. The receptor comes from a man in his fifties in good health. Some clones in this sample may be carry-over from other donors' samples. This chain links TRBV9 with TRBJ1-1; the match to TRBD1 covers 9 bases. Specimen: peripheral blood mononuclear cells. The CDR3 reads CASSLTGGAAFF. CDR3 coding DNA: TGTGCCAGCAGCTTGACAGGGGGGGCAGCTTTCTTT.